This paragraph reports one T cell receptor (beta chain). At one end the junction does not follow the germline gene, possibly because of a read error. Every donor, a Caucasian adult, lived in Nashville, Tennessee. The data derive from a study of shared clonotypes between healthy human individuals. On the study more broadly: The people who gave samples were two women and a few men aged 18 to 49.

Sequencing was performed with immunoSEQ multiplex PCR; in TCRdb, only in-frame clones are kept and a portion is missing. The sample consists of approximately 2,300,000 clones, about 90% of them appearing once. The receptor was isolated from a man aged 18 to 30 in good health. Some clones in this sample may be carry-over from other donors' samples. Sample: naive CD4+ T cells from PBMCs. Subset of the sample: CD45RA+ positively selected.

The CDR3 loop reads CATSANSGTDLF. CDR3 DNA sequence: TGTGCCACCAGCGCGAATTCGGGGACGGACCTCTTC. The chain has TRBV15 and TRBJ1-2; D is perhaps TRBD1 (5 bases). Per the germline V gene, CDR1 is LNHNV and CDR2 is YYDKDF (reference sequence). This CDR3 region has 12 residues. Supplemented by reference TRBV15 and TRBJ1-2, the full variable domain reads DAMVIQNPRYQVTQFGKPVTLSCSQTLNHNVMYWYQQKSSQAPKLLFHYYDKDFNNEADTPDNFQSRRPNTSFCFLDIRSPGLGDTAMYLCATSANSGTDLFGSGTRLTVV.